This paragraph covers one TCR beta chain sequence. In the authors' workflow: Amplifying reference gene primers gave estimates of nucleated cell counts. Clones were sequenced by immunoSEQ multiplex PCR, and TCRdb holds only the in-frame ones, with some missing. The V and J calls and the clone size are those of that table, but D and trimming were determined from the DNA. The sample includes under 100,000 clones, over 70% of them seen just once. After removal of 6 bases from V and 11 bases from J, the junction contained 8 bases not matched to a gene. The CDR3 length is 13 residues. CDR1 and CDR2 from the germline V gene are SEHNR and FQNEAQ (reference sequence). The data belong to a study of blood T cell repertoires in COVID-19. Study background: Whether acute or convalescent, the COVID-19 samples came from the United States, Italy and Spain. The cDNA or gDNA used as material had been derived from T cells, B-cell-depleted T cells, or PBMCs.

Material: peripheral blood. This clonotype originated in a man aged 80 or over with active or convalescent COVID-19. V and J are TRBV7-9 and TRBJ1-1; 11 nucleotides align to TRBD1. CDR3 in DNA: TGTGCCAGCAGACCCGGACAGGGGGCGACCGCTTTCTTT. Its protein is CASRPGQGATAFF.